This T cell receptor (beta chain) was recovered during a study of T cells after yellow fever vaccination. Regarding the study as a whole: Clones that expanded after primary vaccination mostly reappeared after the booster (96% CD4, 70% to 90% CD8).

CDR3 length: 16 residues. Germline lookup yields CDR1 SGHTA and CDR2 FQGTGA. V shed 5 bases and J shed 1 base, with 16 bases lying between them. Comments on this clonotype: Its antigen is unidentified.

TCRdb re-called the 5' RACE reads with MiXCR, one entry per CDR3 protein. The sample lists about 320,000 distinct CDR3 sequences; about 4.5% were seen once. The receptor's source is a man between 18 and 35 years old who received the YFV17D yellow fever vaccine. The input for sequencing was PBMCs, taken 15 days after the yellow fever booster vaccination. The gene calls are TRBV7-3 and TRBJ2-3; no reliable D call. The CDR3 loop is CASSPYGAAGTDTQYF. The CDR3 DNA reads TGTGCCAGCAGCCCTTATGGAGCCGCAGGCACAGATACGCAGTATTTT.